The T cell receptor beta chain described here comes from a study of T cells in localized non-small cell lung cancer. Details on this clone: What it binds is not known.

Sequencing used immunoSEQ multiplex PCR; TCRdb keeps in-frame clones, though not all of them. The sample has 30,000 to 45,000 clones; 81% are singletons. There are 15 residues in the CDR3. Germline V lookup: CDR1 LNHDA, CDR2 SQIVND (reference sequence). With 8 bases removed from V and 4 bases from J, the gap between germline ends came to 17 bases. General observations from the study: Because researchers sequenced only one region of the tumor, heterogeneity is still possible. Median detection of top 100 tumor clones in adjacent lung was around 59 clones.

Sequenced material: peripheral blood mononuclear cells, taken before any cancer treatment. This chain joins TRBV19 and TRBJ2-2; possibly TRBD1 or TRBD2 for D (5 bases each). This TCR came from a male donor older than 55 with stage II lung adenocarcinoma. CDR3 nucleotide sequence: TGTGCCAGTCAGGGCGCAGTGGGGGTCACCGGGGAGCTGTTTTTT. This codes for CASQGAVGVTGELFF.